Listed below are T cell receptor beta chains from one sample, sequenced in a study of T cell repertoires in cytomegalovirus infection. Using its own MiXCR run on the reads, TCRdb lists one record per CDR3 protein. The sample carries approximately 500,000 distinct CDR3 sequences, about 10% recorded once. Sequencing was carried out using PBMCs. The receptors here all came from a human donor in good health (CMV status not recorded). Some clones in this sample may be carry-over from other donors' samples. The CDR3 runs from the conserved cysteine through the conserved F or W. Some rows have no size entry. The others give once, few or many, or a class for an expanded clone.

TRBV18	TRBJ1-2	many	CASSAGTGGAEGYTF
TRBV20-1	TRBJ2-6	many	CSARDRGANVLTF
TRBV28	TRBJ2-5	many	CASSLNVGQGQETQYF
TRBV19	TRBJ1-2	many	CASSPTTQAGYTF
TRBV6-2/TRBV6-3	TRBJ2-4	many	CASSPGGENIQYF
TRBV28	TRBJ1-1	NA	CASTLIGGTGAVVEAFF
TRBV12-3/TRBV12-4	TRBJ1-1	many	CASREDSLNTEAFF
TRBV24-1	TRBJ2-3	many	CATSASTDTQYF
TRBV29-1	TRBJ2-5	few	CSVVLAGVETQYF
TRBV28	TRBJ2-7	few	CASSLRPLRTDEQYF
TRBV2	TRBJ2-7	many	CASRAGSGLYEQYF
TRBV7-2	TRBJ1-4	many	CASSLYRNEKLFF
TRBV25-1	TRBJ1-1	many	CASTDTGTGVLNTEAFF
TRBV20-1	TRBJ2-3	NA	CSARTNSDTQYF
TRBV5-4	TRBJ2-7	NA	CASSPRGLADPYEQYF
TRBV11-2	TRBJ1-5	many	CASSLDGAPGAPQHF
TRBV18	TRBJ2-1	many	CASSPRQISYNEQFF
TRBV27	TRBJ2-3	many	CASSYGLAGNSDTQYF
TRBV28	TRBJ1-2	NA	CASSFGSYGYTF
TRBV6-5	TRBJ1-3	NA	CASSPTGARIGSGMNTIYF
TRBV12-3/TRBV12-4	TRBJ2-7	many	CASSFLDKSEQYF
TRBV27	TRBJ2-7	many	CASSPRGQSYEQYF
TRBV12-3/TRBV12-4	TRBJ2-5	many	CASSLYGAGAETQYF
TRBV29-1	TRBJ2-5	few	CSGVGQLRKRETQYF
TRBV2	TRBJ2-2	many	CATLRGNTGELFF
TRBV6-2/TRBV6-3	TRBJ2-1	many	CASSYRGSRLGDEQFF
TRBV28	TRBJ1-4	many	CASSLPTGGVGEKLFF
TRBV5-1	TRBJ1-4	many	CASSLPHVGNSEGAPTNEKLFF
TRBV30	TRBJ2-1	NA	CAWSWGRGGNNEQFF
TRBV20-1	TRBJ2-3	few	CSAAPEGPALDTQYF
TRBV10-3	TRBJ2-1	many	CAISGVGGQENEQFF
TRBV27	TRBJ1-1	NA	CASSTAWDRGRSEGNTEAFF
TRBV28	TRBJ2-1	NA	CASSSEDLAIRNEQFF
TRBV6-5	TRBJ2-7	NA	CASRTGLAGASSYEQYF